This TCR beta chain appears in the sequencing data of a study of T cell changes during pregnancy in multiple sclerosis (dated by TCRdb to the late 2010s). About the study as a whole: Changes in the T cell repertoire over the course of pregnancy were examined in this study in women with multiple sclerosis.

Libraries were built with the immunoSEQ multiplex PCR assay. TCRdb took over this immuneACCESS table, retaining in-frame rearrangements with V and J assigned. Such tables are incomplete; in checked studies, under half of the missing clones stem from an unresolved V gene, and the remainder is unexplained. Here the sample has 90,000 to 120,000 clones; 94% occur a single time. Approximately 1% of the sample lies in the top ten. The trim is 4 bases for V and 2 bases for J, with a gap of 10 bases between the germline ends. From cysteine to phenylalanine, the CDR3 is 14 amino acids long. CDR3 DNA only is kept here, 42 bases in frame from base 1. From a lookup of the germline V gene (reference sequence), CDR1 and CDR2 are LNHNV and YYDKDF. As to this clone: The antigen it recognizes is unknown. The input lacks base qualities; no much larger clone sits a single base away.

The input for sequencing was peripheral blood, taken before pregnancy. The rearrangement joined TRBV15 to TRBJ2-3; no D gene is confidently identified. The receptor comes from a female donor with multiple sclerosis, enrolled in a pregnancy study. The DNA sequence is as follows: TGTGCCACCAGCAAGACTGAGACCACAGATACGCAGTATTTT. This yields the protein CATSKTETTDTQYF.